The 20 T cell receptor beta chains reported below all come from one sample, sequenced in a study of vaccination and CD4 T cells after COVID-19. This sample's treatment: approximately nine-day PBMC culture with coronavirus spike peptide pools or control peptides (ViraFEST assay). The Oncomine TCR Beta short-read assay generated sequence data from the DNA of cultured CD4+ T cells. TCRdb re-derived calls from the PCR reads in MiXCR, one entry per CDR3 protein. The data show around 20,000 distinct CDR3 sequences, 40% to 50% seen once. No cognate antigen is known for these TCRs. The sequencing here drew on CD4+ T cells from blood, cultured in vitro, taken before SARS-CoV-2 vaccination. These receptors were taken from a human donor who had recovered from COVID-19.

This clonotype was seen a few times. The chain recombines TRBV19 with TRBJ1-2; 7 nucleotides match TRBD1. The CDR3 extends over 16 amino acids. V trimming: 5 bases; J trimming: 1 base; junction bases outside the gene matches: 10. Per the germline V gene, CDR1 is LNHDA and CDR2 is SQIVND (reference sequence). CDR3 residues: CASSSQTGPLNYGYTF. CDR3 nucleotide sequence: TGTGCCAGTAGTTCGCAGACAGGGCCCCTTAACTATGGCTACACCTTC.

The table lists this clonotype with a few counts. The chain is built from TRBV15 and TRBJ1-1; D is uncertain. CDR1 LNHNV and CDR2 YYDKDF come from the germline V gene (reference sequence). V lost 5 bases and J 4 bases, leaving 17 bases between the germline ends. The CDR3 is 15 residues long. Here the CDR3 reads CATSPREGLGTEAFF. Written as DNA, the CDR3 is TGTGCCACCAGCCCTAGGGAAGGGTTAGGCACTGAAGCTTTCTTT.

This clonotype was detected only a few times. This chain links TRBV21-1 with TRBJ1-1; the table's D call of TRBD1 was not tested on the DNA. TRBV21-1 is designated a pseudogene. CDR3 length: 14 amino acids. CDR3 residues: CASSTRQGDTEAFF. Here the CDR3 DNA reads TGTGCCAGCAGCACAAGACAGGGCGACACTGAAGCTTTCTTT.

This clonotype was detected a few times. The rearrangement links TRBV5-4 to TRBJ1-1, with D hard to call. The CDR3 is made up of 14 amino acids. CDR1 and CDR2 (germline): SGHNT, YYREEE (reference sequence). The V end was cut by 2 bases, the J end by 4 bases, with 12 bases between. The CDR3 is CASSLIGVSTEAFF. The CDR3 DNA reads as TGTGCCAGCAGCTTAATCGGCGTGAGCACTGAAGCTTTCTTT.

This clonotype was picked up a small number of times. J is TRBJ1-1 and V is TRBV6-1; D ambiguous. V lost 8 bases to trimming and J lost 0 bases, with 13 bases between them. The CDR3 is made up of 14 amino acids. Germline CDR1 is MNHNS and CDR2 is SASEGT. CDR3 region: CASGIMMMNTEAFF. The CDR3 DNA follows: TGTGCCAGCGGTATAATGATGATGAACACTGAAGCTTTCTTT.

A few counts support this clonotype. J is TRBJ2-3 and V is TRBV6-5; weak D call: TRBD2 (5 bases). V lost 0 bases, J lost 9 bases, and 13 bases lay in between. The germline V gene has CDR1 MNHEY and CDR2 SVGAGI. The CDR3 is 14 residues long. The CDR3 sequence: CASSYSNRGETQYF. DNA for the CDR3: TGTGCCAGCAGTTACTCGAATCGGGGAGAGACGCAGTATTTT.

This chain joins TRBV18 and TRBJ1-1, with 7 bases that match TRBD1. The CDR3 is 12 residues long. Losses at the gene ends were 6 bases for V and 10 bases for J; bases not matched to a gene: 8. Germline values: CDR1 KGHSH, CDR2 LQKENI. The CDR3 protein is CASSPRGGGAFF. The CDR3 bases are TGTGCCAGCTCCCCCAGGGGGGGGGGAGCTTTCTTT.

The genes are TRBV19 and TRBJ2-1, with D tentatively TRBD2 (5 bases). The CDR3 is made up of 13 amino acids. Germline V gives CDR1 LNHDA, CDR2 SQIVND (reference sequence). The germline V and J ends were trimmed by 5 bases and 5 bases, with 10 bases remaining between them. CDR3 nucleotides: TGTGCCAGTAGTGGTTGGCGGGACAATGAGCAGTTCTTC. This translates into CASSGWRDNEQFF.

The rearrangement joins TRBV30 to TRBJ2-7; unclear D gene. This CDR3 region has 12 residues. Between the trimmed V and J ends, which lost 3 bases and 5 bases, there was a span of 11 bases. The germline V gene has CDR1 GTSNPN and CDR2 SVGIG (reference sequence). In DNA form, the CDR3 reads TGTGCCTGGAGCGTCACATGGGACGAGCAGTACTTC. This translates into CAWSVTWDEQYF.

The chain joins TRBV2 to TRBJ1-2, with 8 nucleotides matching TRBD1. With V trimmed by 8 bases and J by 1 base, 6 bases remained unmatched. The CDR3 is made up of 14 amino acids. The germline V gene encodes CDR1 SNHLY and CDR2 FYNNEI. The CDR3 protein is CASAGTGLNYGYTF. CDR3 sequence (DNA): TGTGCCAGCGCCGGGACAGGCCTTAACTATGGCTACACCTTC.

J is TRBJ2-3 and V is TRBV10-3; D tentatively fits TRBD1 or TRBD2 (5 bases each). The CDR3 runs 13 residues. Trimming stripped 7 bases from V and 5 bases from J, with 13 bases between. The V gene's germline CDR1 is ENHRY and CDR2 SYGVKD. The CDR3 spells CAITGEGEDTQYF. The DNA of the CDR3 is TGTGCCATCACCGGGGAAGGGGAAGATACGCAGTATTTT.

This chain uses TRBV20-1 with TRBJ1-2; tentative D call: TRBD1 (5 bases). CDR3 length equals 13 residues. Deletions cut 1 base from V and 8 bases from J, with 14 bases between. Germline-derived CDR1 and CDR2 are DFQATT and SNEGSKA (reference sequence). CDR3 sequence reads: CSARVDSLKGYTF. The CDR3 DNA reads as TGCAGTGCTAGAGTAGACAGCTTGAAGGGCTACACCTTC.

There are a few counts of this clonotype. The V gene is TRBV19, the J gene TRBJ1-2; D call uncertain. Trimming removed 1 base at V and 7 bases at J, with 16 bases between. Looked up from germline, CDR1 is LNHDA and CDR2 is SQIVND (reference sequence). CDR3 length: 15 residues. The CDR3 loop reads CASSIAGSPGGGYTF. CDR3 DNA: TGTGCCAGTAGTATAGCAGGTTCTCCCGGTGGTGGCTACACCTTC. The variable domain in full, with the rest retrieved from reference TRBV19 and TRBJ1-2, is DGGITQSPKYLFRKEGQNVTLSCEQNLNHDAMYWYRQDPGQGLRLIYYSQIVNDFQKGDIAEGYSVSREKKESFPLTVTSAQKNPTAFYLCASSIAGSPGGGYTFGSGTRLTVV.

The sample holds a few counts of this clonotype. The rearrangement joins TRBV27 to TRBJ1-2; TRBD1 matches at 11 bases. This CDR3 comprises 14 residues. Losses at the gene ends were 6 bases for V and 6 bases for J; bases not matched to a gene: 6. From germline, CDR1 is MNHEY and CDR2 SMNVEV (reference sequence). CDR3 region: CASRPPGQGDGYTF. CDR3 in DNA: TGTGCCAGCAGACCCCCGGGACAGGGGGATGGCTACACCTTC.

This clonotype was observed a handful of times. The genes are TRBV20-1 and TRBJ2-3; D is ambiguous. Germline CDR1 is DFQATT and CDR2 is SNEGSKA (reference sequence). V was clipped by 0 bases and J by 6 bases, with 7 bases between them. The CDR3 consists of 12 residues. The CDR3 loop reads CSAREGWDTQYF. The CDR3 nucleotides are TGCAGTGCTAGAGAGGGCTGGGATACGCAGTATTTT.

This clonotype was observed a few times. The rearrangement uses TRBV6-1 and TRBJ1-6, with a possible D match to TRBD1 (5 bases). Between the trimmed V and J ends, which lost 10 bases and 5 bases, there was a span of 18 bases. Germline lookup yields CDR1 MNHNS and CDR2 SASEGT. This CDR3 is 15 amino acids long. The CDR3 DNA reads as TGTGCCACGTCACCCCTGTCGGGGGATAATTCACCCCTCCACTTT. Its translation: CATSPLSGDNSPLHF.

V is TRBV5-4 and J is TRBJ1-6, with a tentative D call TRBD1 (5 bases). The CDR3 length is 15 residues. Per the germline V gene, CDR1 is SGHNT and CDR2 is YYREEE (reference sequence). Between the trimmed V and J ends, which lost 4 bases and 7 bases, there was a span of 15 bases. This CDR3 reads CASSPGAKGNSPLHF. The DNA of the CDR3 is TGTGCCAGCAGCCCCGGGGCTAAGGGAAATTCACCCCTCCACTTT.

This rearrangement joins TRBV4-3 to TRBJ1-1; no firm D call. The V and J ends lost 4 bases and 6 bases respectively, with 15 bases between them. Germline loops: CDR1 LGHNA, CDR2 YSLEER. The CDR3 has 14 amino acids. The CDR3: CASSLHRLTAEAFF. CDR3 DNA: TGCGCCAGCAGCCTCCACCGATTAACGGCTGAAGCTTTCTTT.

This clonotype appeared a few times. The V call is TRBV11-1, the J call TRBJ2-7; 9 bases fit TRBD1. V dropped 3 bases and J dropped 4; count of bases not matched to a gene: 7. The CDR3 is 15 amino acids. The germline V gene has CDR1 SGHAT and CDR2 FQDESV (reference sequence). CDR3 amino acids: CASSLGTGILYEQYF. DNA of the CDR3: TGTGCCAGCAGCTTGGGGACAGGGATATTGTACGAGCAGTACTTC.

Only a few counts were recorded for this clonotype. This rearrangement joins TRBV7-9 to TRBJ1-5; D is unresolved. Trimming left V 1 base short and J 5 bases short, with 3 bases between. The CDR3 has 12 residues. Germline CDR1 SEHNR, CDR2 FQNEAQ (reference sequence). The CDR3 sequence is CASSLGDQPQHF. CDR3 bases: TGTGCCAGCAGCTTAGGTGATCAGCCCCAGCATTTT.